The following is a TCR beta chain sequence with its context. The germline gives CDR1 SGDLS, CDR2 YYNGEE. The CDR3 runs 15 residues. J was trimmed by 0 bases and V by 3 bases; bases with no gene match: 2. The record originates from a study of blood T cell repertoires in COVID-19. About the study: Acute and convalescent COVID-19 specimens originated in the United States, Italy and Spain.

Original processing methods: Amplification of reference gene primers provided the estimated nucleated cell counts. Generated by immunoSEQ multiplex PCR, the TCRdb table keeps only in-frame clones and is missing some. D and trimming come from the DNA, and the V and J calls and clone size come from that table. The sample consists of 70,000 or so clones, 90% to 95% of them appearing once. The TCR was taken from a human donor in a cohort sampled during active COVID-19. The sample comprised peripheral blood. The chain is built from TRBV9 and TRBJ2-3, with 9 bases fitting TRBD2. CDR3 sequence reads: CASSGLAESTDTQYF. The DNA for the CDR3 is TGTGCCAGCAGCGGACTAGCGGAAAGCACAGATACGCAGTATTTT.